This T cell receptor (beta chain) was obtained from a study of response to subunit inactivated influenza vaccine. Findings of the study overall: T cells newly recruited by each seasonal influenza vaccination are few, the authors suggested.

This clonotype has more than one count but fewer than ten. The antigen remains unidentified. Via MiXCR, TCRdb re-called the RT-PCR reads, giving one row per CDR3 protein. The sample includes fewer than 750,000 distinct CDR3 sequences, about 15% of them seen just once. From germline, CDR1 is SGHTA and CDR2 FQGNSA. The V end was cut by 0 bases, the J end by 2 bases, with 13 bases between. This CDR3 is built from 16 residues. The chain links TRBV7-2 to TRBJ2-5, with a weak D call TRBD2 (6 bases). The clonotype was recovered from a man aged 50 or older who received an inactivated influenza vaccine. This sample comprised PBMCs from blood, obtained 11 to 12 days after vaccination. The chain's CDR3 is CASSLAKGTSQETQYF. Written as DNA, the CDR3 is TGTGCCAGCAGCTTAGCCAAGGGGACTTCTCAAGAGACCCAGTACTTC. The full variable domain, completed using reference TRBV7-2 and TRBJ2-5, is GAGVSQSPSNKVTEKGKDVELRCDPISGHTALYWYRQSLGQGLEFLIYFQGNSAPDKSGLPSDRFSAERTGGSVSTLTIQRTQQEDSAVYLCASSLAKGTSQETQYFGPGTRLLVL.